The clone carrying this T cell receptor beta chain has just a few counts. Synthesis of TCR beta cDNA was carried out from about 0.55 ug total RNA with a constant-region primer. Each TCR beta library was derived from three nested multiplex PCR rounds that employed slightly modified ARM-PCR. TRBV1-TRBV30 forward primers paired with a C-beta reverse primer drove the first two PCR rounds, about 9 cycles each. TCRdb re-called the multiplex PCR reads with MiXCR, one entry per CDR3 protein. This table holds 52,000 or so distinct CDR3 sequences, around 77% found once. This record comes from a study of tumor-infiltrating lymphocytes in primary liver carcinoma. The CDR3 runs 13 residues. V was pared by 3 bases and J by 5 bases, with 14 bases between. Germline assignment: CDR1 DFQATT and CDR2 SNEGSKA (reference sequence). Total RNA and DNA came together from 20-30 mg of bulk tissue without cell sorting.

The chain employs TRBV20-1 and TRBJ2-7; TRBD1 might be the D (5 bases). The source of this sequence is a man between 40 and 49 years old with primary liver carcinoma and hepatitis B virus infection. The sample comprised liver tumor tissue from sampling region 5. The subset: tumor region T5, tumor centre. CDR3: CSASKGLRNEQYF. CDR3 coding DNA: TGCAGTGCTAGTAAGGGGCTTCGGAACGAGCAGTACTTC.